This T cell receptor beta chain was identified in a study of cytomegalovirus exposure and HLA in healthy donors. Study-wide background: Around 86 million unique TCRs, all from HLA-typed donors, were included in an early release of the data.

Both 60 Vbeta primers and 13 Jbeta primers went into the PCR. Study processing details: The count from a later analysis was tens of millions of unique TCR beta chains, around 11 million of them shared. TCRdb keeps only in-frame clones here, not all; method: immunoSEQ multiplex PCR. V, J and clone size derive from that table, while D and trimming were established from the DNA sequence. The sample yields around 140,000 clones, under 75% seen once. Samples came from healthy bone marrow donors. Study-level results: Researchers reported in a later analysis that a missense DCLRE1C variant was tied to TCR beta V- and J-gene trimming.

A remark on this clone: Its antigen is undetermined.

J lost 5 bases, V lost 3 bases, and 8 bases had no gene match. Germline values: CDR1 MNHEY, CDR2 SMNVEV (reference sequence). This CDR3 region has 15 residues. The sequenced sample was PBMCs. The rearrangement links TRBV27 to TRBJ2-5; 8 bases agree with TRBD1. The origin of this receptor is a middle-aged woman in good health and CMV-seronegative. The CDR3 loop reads CASSLSGTGRETQYF. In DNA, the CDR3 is TGTGCCAGCAGTTTGTCCGGGACAGGTCGGGAGACCCAGTACTTC.